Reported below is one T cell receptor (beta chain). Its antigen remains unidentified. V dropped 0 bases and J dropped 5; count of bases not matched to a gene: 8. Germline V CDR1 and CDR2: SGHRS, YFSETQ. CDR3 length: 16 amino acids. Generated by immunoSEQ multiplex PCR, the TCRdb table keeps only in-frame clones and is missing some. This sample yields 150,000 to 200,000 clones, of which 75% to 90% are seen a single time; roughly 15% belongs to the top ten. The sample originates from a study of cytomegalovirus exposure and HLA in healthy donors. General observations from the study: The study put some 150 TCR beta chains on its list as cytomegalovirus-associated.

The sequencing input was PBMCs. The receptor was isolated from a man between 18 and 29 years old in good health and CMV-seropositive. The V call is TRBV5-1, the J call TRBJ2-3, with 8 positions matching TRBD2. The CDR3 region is CASSLDLVGGGDTQYF. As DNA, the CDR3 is TGCGCCAGCAGCTTGGATCTTGTCGGGGGGGGAGATACGCAGTATTTT.